Presented here are 27 T cell receptor beta chains from one specimen sequenced in a study of T cells in Graves' hyperthyroidism and ophthalmopathy. Regions amplified from RNA transcripts were the TCR beta CDR3 regions. In the first-round RT-PCR of the TCR CDR3, the HTBI primer set was used. TCRdb reprocessed the multiplex PCR reads via MiXCR and lists one record per CDR3 protein. The data hold about 250,000 distinct CDR3 sequences, with roughly 22% observed a single time. The sequencing sample was made of blood. These receptors all come from a man aged 25 to 40 with Graves' ophthalmopathy.

Comment on this clonotype: The CDR3 ends on some other residue instead of the conserved phenylalanine or tryptophan, so this is likely a read error. The chain couples TRBV2 to TRBJ2-1, with 14 bases matching TRBD2. Unmatched junction bases numbered 9, after V lost 7 bases and J lost 7 bases. Germline CDR1 is SNHLY and CDR2 is FYNNEI. The CDR3 extends over 16 amino acids. The CDR3 here is CASTGTSGSVGNEQFS. The CDR3 DNA sequence: TGTGCCAGCACCGGGACTAGCGGGAGTGTAGGGAATGAGCAGTTCTCC.

Worth noting for this clonotype: This sequence may be a read error, since a much larger clone differs from it by one base. No conserved phenylalanine or tryptophan is present at the end of the CDR3, so a read error is the likely explanation. The J gene is TRBJ2-3, the V gene TRBV3-1, with D tentatively TRBD1 (6 bases). Between the trimmed V and J ends, which lost 0 bases and 5 bases, there was a span of 12 bases. Germline CDR1 and CDR2: LGHDT and YNNKEL (reference sequence). This CDR3 is built from 15 residues. CDR3 DNA sequence: TGTGCCAGCAGCCAAGAGGGACGCAGGGGAGATACGCAGTATTCT. As protein: CASSQEGRRGDTQYS.

The chain links TRBV27 to TRBJ1-5; 10 bases map to TRBD1. The germline V gene has CDR1 MNHEY and CDR2 SMNVEV (reference sequence). J was trimmed by 3 bases and V by 6 bases; bases with no gene match: 5. The CDR3 spans 15 residues. The CDR3 sequence: CASSQGQGINQPQHF. The CDR3 nucleotides read TGTGCCAGCAGCCAGGGACAGGGGATCAATCAGCCCCAGCATTTT.

This clonotype was seen ten or more times. The chain combines TRBV7-2 with TRBJ2-7, with TRBD1 as a possible D gene (5 bases). Trimming pared 1 base from V and 3 bases from J, leaving 10 bases between. Per the germline V gene, CDR1 is SGHTA and CDR2 is FQGNSA. The CDR3 length is 14 residues. The CDR3 region has the DNA TGTGCCAGCAGCTTAGGTGTAGGGGACTACGAGCAGTACTTC. It translates to CASSLGVGDYEQYF.

This clonotype was picked up many times. The gene calls are TRBV11-2 and TRBJ1-6; no clear D. The germline CDR1 and CDR2 sequences are SGHAT and FQNNGV. V was shortened by 1 base and J by 3 bases, with 7 bases between the two germline ends. The length of the CDR3 is 15 residues. The CDR3 sequence is CASSLGRNYNSPLHF. The DNA for the CDR3 is TGTGCCAGCAGCTTAGGGAGGAACTATAATTCACCCCTCCACTTT. Full variable domain (remainder filled in from reference TRBV11-2 and TRBJ1-6): EAGVAQSPRYKIIEKRQSVAFWCNPISGHATLYWYQQILGQGPKLLIQFQNNGVVDDSQLPKDRFSAERLKGVDSTLKIQPAKLEDSAVYLCASSLGRNYNSPLHFGNGTRLTVT.

The chain is built from TRBV29-1 and TRBJ1-3; 7 nucleotides line up with TRBD1. J lost 2 bases, V lost 7 bases, and 8 bases had no gene match. CDR1 is SQVTM, CDR2 ANQGSEA, per germline. The CDR3 runs to 14 residues. The CDR3 sequence is CSASDRATGNTIYF. The CDR3 DNA follows: TGCAGCGCCTCCGACAGGGCAACTGGAAACACCATATATTTT.

The rearrangement joins TRBV20-1 to TRBJ1-2; 7 bases line up with TRBD1. CDR3 length: 13 amino acids. CDR1 DFQATT and CDR2 SNEGSKA come from the germline V gene (reference sequence). The V segment lost 5 bases and the J segment 5 bases; nucleotides outside the gene matches: 8. The CDR3 bases are TGCAGTGCTCCCCGGACAGGAGTTTATGGCTACACCTTC. Translating gives CSAPRTGVYGYTF.

This CDR3 is CASSPTIPGSYEQYF. Written as DNA, the CDR3 is TGTGCCAGCAGCCCGACAATTCCGGGCTCCTACGAGCAGTACTTC. This rearrangement joins TRBV7-9 to TRBJ2-7, with D unresolved. The CDR3 is 15 amino acids. In germline, CDR1 is SEHNR, CDR2 FQNEAQ (reference sequence). Trimming shortened V by 5 bases and J by 0 bases, and 14 bases separated the two germline ends.

This clonotype was recorded a few times. CDR3: CAWSRRLQETQYF. CDR3 DNA: TGTGCCTGGAGTAGGCGTCTCCAAGAGACCCAGTACTTC. The V and J genes are TRBV30 and TRBJ2-5, with no clear D. The CDR3 length is 13 residues. Germline values: CDR1 GTSNPN, CDR2 SVGIG (reference sequence). The germline V and J ends were trimmed by 2 bases and 1 base, with 8 bases remaining between them.

This clonotype was recorded at least ten times. The chain combines TRBV27 with TRBJ2-7; D is perhaps TRBD1 (6 bases). Germline CDR1 MNHEY, CDR2 SMNVEV (reference sequence). The CDR3 has 17 residues. V dropped 4 bases and J dropped 2 bases, with 21 bases sitting between them. This CDR3 is CASSSRSAGTQAYEQYF. The CDR3 DNA reads TGTGCCAGCAGTTCCCGATCGGCCGGGACACAAGCCTACGAGCAGTACTTC.

This chain uses TRBV12-3 or TRBV12-4 with TRBJ2-3; D perhaps matches TRBD2 (6 bases). The CDR3 extends over 15 amino acids. V was shortened by 7 bases and J by 5 bases, with 19 bases between the two germline ends. CDR3 nucleotide sequence: TGTGCCAGCACCACCTTAGGGGTCGGGAGAGATACGCAGTATTTT. Its translation: CASTTLGVGRDTQYF.

In this sample, this clonotype turned up many times. This chain joins TRBV27 and TRBJ1-1, with 9 bases identical to TRBD1. Germline CDR1 reads MNHEY; CDR2 reads SMNVEV (reference sequence). The CDR3 is 14 residues long. Germline trimming cut 5 bases from V and 4 bases from J; bases unmatched to any gene: 5. CDR3 nucleotides: TGTGCCAGCAGTCCCCGACAGGGGGTCACTGAAGCTTTCTTT. Amino acid sequence: CASSPRQGVTEAFF.

The sample holds a few counts of this clonotype. This chain links TRBV5-1 with TRBJ1-1, with D maybe TRBD1 (5 bases). Germline lookup yields CDR1 SGHRS and CDR2 YFSETQ. CDR3 length equals 12 residues. Trimming removed 1 base at V and 4 bases at J, with 5 bases between. The DNA of the CDR3 is TGCGCCAGCAGCTTGACAGGCACTGAAGCTTTCTTT. Translated: CASSLTGTEAFF. Complete variable domain (other parts from reference TRBV5-1 and TRBJ1-1): KAGVTQTPRYLIKTRGQQVTLSCSPISGHRSVSWYQQTPGQGLQFLFEYFSETQRNKGNFPGRFSGRQFSNSRSEMNVSTLELGDSALYLCASSLTGTEAFFGQGTRLTVV.

The V call is TRBV28, the J call TRBJ2-1; TRBD2 matches at 10 bases. Germline CDR1 is MDHEN and CDR2 is SYDVKM. The J segment lost 8 bases and the V segment lost 6 bases, leaving 4 bases of the junction unmatched. CDR3 length: 13 residues. CDR3 bases: TGTGCCAGCAGACCCCTAGCGGGAGATGAGCAGTTCTTC. The encoded protein is CASRPLAGDEQFF.

The V gene is TRBV27, the J gene TRBJ1-1; 7 bases map to TRBD1. CDR3 length: 12 amino acids. The junction had 4 bases not matched to a gene; V was cut back by 4 bases and J by 8 bases. Germline V CDR1 and CDR2: MNHEY, SMNVEV (reference sequence). The chain's CDR3 is CASSSGDSEAFF. The CDR3 DNA reads as TGTGCCAGCAGTTCAGGGGACAGCGAAGCTTTCTTT.

The J gene is TRBJ2-5, the V gene TRBV7-3; possible D gene TRBD2, 6 bases. Trimming took off 2 bases at V and 5 bases at J, with 15 bases between the two ends. The CDR3 consists of 15 residues. Germline loops: CDR1 SGHTA, CDR2 FQGTGA. CDR3 residues: CASSLDGSRWETQYF. The CDR3 coding sequence is TGTGCCAGCAGCTTAGACGGGAGCCGGTGGGAGACCCAGTACTTC.

The table lists this clonotype with a few counts. The J gene is TRBJ1-2, the V gene TRBV7-2; D not resolved. Germline V gives CDR1 SGHTA, CDR2 FQGNSA. The V gene lost 1 base and the J gene lost 8 bases, with 8 bases spanning the gap. The CDR3 extends over 12 amino acids. CDR3: CASSLGVWGYTF. Written as DNA, the CDR3 is TGTGCCAGCAGCTTAGGGGTGTGGGGCTACACCTTC.

The chain combines TRBV5-1 with TRBJ1-1; TRBD1 might be the D (6 bases). The ends were cut back, 0 bases at V and 6 bases at J, with 12 bases in the middle. The germline V gene encodes CDR1 SGHRS and CDR2 YFSETQ. The CDR3 runs to 14 residues. The CDR3 is CASSLVTGIAEAFF. The CDR3 nucleotides are TGCGCCAGCAGCTTGGTGACAGGAATCGCTGAAGCTTTCTTT.

This clonotype has ten or more counts. The rearrangement links TRBV19 to TRBJ2-5; 8 bases fit TRBD1. There are 14 residues in the CDR3. Trimming cost V 5 bases and J 5 bases; bases outside gene matches: 7. CDR1 is LNHDA and CDR2 is SQIVND in the germline V gene (reference sequence). DNA of the CDR3: TGTGCCAGTAGTCCTGGACAGGGTTTGGAGACCCAGTACTTC. Amino acid sequence: CASSPGQGLETQYF.

The chain has TRBV5-6 and TRBJ2-5, with 10 bases that match TRBD1. The CDR3 totals 15 residues. V gave up 4 bases and J gave up 5 bases; unmatched junction bases: 8. Germline lookup yields CDR1 SGHDT and CDR2 YYEEEE. The CDR3 DNA is TGTGCCAGCAGCCGGGACAGGGGACTAGGGGAGACCCAGTACTTC. It yields the protein CASSRDRGLGETQYF.

The sample holds many counts of this clonotype. This rearrangement joins TRBV3-1 to TRBJ1-2, with D maybe TRBD1 (6 bases). Deletions cut 1 base from V and 7 bases from J, with 13 bases between. Germline V gives CDR1 LGHDT, CDR2 YNNKEL (reference sequence). The CDR3 spans 14 residues. The CDR3 nucleotides read TGTGCCAGCAGCCAAGCCGGGACATTGGGTGGCTACACCTTC. The encoded protein is CASSQAGTLGGYTF.

The chain couples TRBV12-3 or TRBV12-4 to TRBJ1-1, with 12 bases that match TRBD1. V gave up 6 bases and J gave up 3 bases; unmatched junction bases: 2. The CDR3 extends over 14 amino acids. This CDR3 reads CASRGQGADTEAFF. CDR3 nucleotide sequence: TGTGCCAGCAGGGGACAGGGGGCTGACACTGAAGCTTTCTTT.

The chain combines TRBV12-3 or TRBV12-4 with TRBJ1-2; D ambiguous. This CDR3 is built from 13 residues. V lost 8 bases, J lost 3 bases, and 13 bases lay in between. The CDR3 DNA follows: TGTGCCAGCGGAGACACGAGGGACTATGGCTACACCTTC. Protein product: CASGDTRDYGYTF.

A few counts support this clonotype. The chain couples TRBV2 to TRBJ2-7, with 9 bases aligning to TRBD1. The CDR3 contains 16 residues. J gave up 9 bases and V 4 bases, and 16 bases lay outside the gene matches. CDR1 is SNHLY and CDR2 is FYNNEI in the germline V gene. CDR3 region: CASSARRDRVVDGQYF. CDR3 bases: TGTGCCAGCAGTGCGAGGCGGGACAGGGTAGTCGACGGGCAGTACTTC.

The rearrangement joins TRBV20-1 to TRBJ2-1; 9 bases agree with TRBD2. V was clipped by 2 bases and J by 6 bases; unmatched bases: 5. The CDR3 loop spans 14 amino acids. The germline CDR1 and CDR2 sequences are DFQATT and SNEGSKA (reference sequence). The CDR3 here is CSARRREGSNEQFF. DNA for the CDR3: TGCAGTGCTAGACGGCGGGAGGGTAGCAATGAGCAGTTCTTC.

This clonotype was counted a few times. The gene calls are TRBV10-1 and TRBJ1-1; D may be TRBD1 (6 bases). This CDR3 region has 13 residues. V was pared by 3 bases and J by 5 bases, with 10 bases between. Germline-derived CDR1 and CDR2 are WNHNN and SYGVQD (reference sequence). CDR3 in DNA: TGCGCCAGCAGTGAAAACAGGGAAACTGAAGCTTTCTTT. It translates to CASSENRETEAFF.

The sample holds many counts of this clonotype. This sequence joins TRBV5-1 and TRBJ2-3, with 7 bases aligning to TRBD2. Germline V gene lookup returns CDR1 SGHRS and CDR2 YFSETQ. The CDR3 extends over 15 amino acids. V was clipped by 2 bases and J by 0 bases; unmatched bases: 3. The CDR3 DNA follows: TGCGCCAGCAGCTTCACTAGCGCCAGCACAGATACGCAGTATTTT. This sequence encodes CASSFTSASTDTQYF. Supplemented by reference TRBV5-1 and TRBJ2-3, the full variable domain reads KAGVTQTPRYLIKTRGQQVTLSCSPISGHRSVSWYQQTPGQGLQFLFEYFSETQRNKGNFPGRFSGRQFSNSRSEMNVSTLELGDSALYLCASSFTSASTDTQYFGPGTRLTVL.